This T cell receptor (beta chain) was observed in a study of T cell responses to AZD1222 COVID-19 vaccine. Data came from immunoSEQ multiplex PCR; TCRdb stores just in-frame clones and leaves some out. Among some 180,000 clones listed, about 83% were seen once. The J segment lost 2 bases and the V segment lost 4 bases, leaving 5 bases of the junction unmatched. The CDR3 consists of 16 residues. In germline, CDR1 is MGHDK, CDR2 SYGVNS. The TCR originated in an adult who received the AZD1222 COVID-19 vaccine. The chain uses TRBV25-1 and TRBJ1-2, with 12 bases fitting TRBD1. The specimen comprised peripheral blood, sampled 28 days after the second AZD1222 dose. The CDR3 sequence: CASSGRGQGANYGYTF. DNA of the CDR3: TGTGCCAGCAGTGGGCGGGGACAGGGGGCAAACTATGGCTACACCTTC.